Detailed here is one T cell receptor (beta chain). What it binds is not known. The sample is drawn from a study of regulatory T cells in long-lasting Graves disease. Study in general: To qualify as persistent, Graves' disease required over 5 years of antithyroid drugs with positive TSH receptor antibodies. Broader study findings: With approximately 2,800 shared public clonotypes, persistent patients exceeded new patients, who shared about a thousand.

To make TCR beta libraries, researchers used iRepertoire HTBI primers and Arm-PCR of CDR3 regions. From the multiplex PCR reads, TCRdb called clonotypes with MiXCR, one entry per CDR3 protein. The sample carries 450,000 or so distinct CDR3 sequences, around a fifth recorded once. Time point: persistent/refractory GD, antithyroid drugs over 5 years with positive TRAb. PBMCs provided the RNA from which the TCR library was made. The authors drew 9 to 9.5 milliliters of peripheral blood into EDTA tubes. This clonotype was sampled from a female donor with Graves disease. This sample comprised peripheral blood mononuclear cells (PBMCs), obtained when the disease was refractory, from a patient treated with antithyroid drugs.

The CDR3 DNA follows: TGTGCCAGCAGCGCCGGAATCTCTGGAAACACCATATATTTT. Translated: CASSAGISGNTIYF. The V and J genes are TRBV11-3 and TRBJ1-3; D uncertain. Germline assignment: CDR1 SGHNT and CDR2 YENEEA. This CDR3 has 14 residues. V lost 5 bases, J lost 0 bases, and 8 bases lay in between.